The entry below gives a single T cell receptor beta chain sequence along with its context. What it binds is not known. The repertoire was sequenced with immunoSEQ multiplex PCR; TCRdb's copy has only in-frame clones and lacks some. Of about 99,000 clones detected, around nine tenths appear once; the ten largest clones hold 2.5% to 3%. This sample was taken from a study of T cell responses to AZD1222 COVID-19 vaccine. Study-wide findings and caveats: No day 14 peak samples; only post-peak repertoires were characterized.

The V gene lost 3 bases and the J gene lost 7 bases, with 9 bases spanning the gap. CDR3 length: 13 amino acids. CDR1 and CDR2 from the germline V gene are LGHDT and YNNKEL (reference sequence). This sequence joins TRBV3-1 (or the pseudogene TRBV3-2) and TRBJ2-2; D gene unclear. The sequences come from peripheral blood, collected on day 0 of AZD1222 vaccination. The clonotype was recovered from an adult in good health. The CDR3 bases are TGTGCCAGCAGCCAGGGTGGGTTCGGGGAGCTGTTTTTT. Protein sequence: CASSQGGFGELFF.